Only one count was recorded for the clone carrying this T cell receptor beta chain. Libraries were prepared by immunoSEQ multiplex PCR; TCRdb keeps only in-frame clonotypes and omits some of them. This sample yields roughly 120,000 clones, of which 70% to 90% are seen a single time; around 3.9% belongs to the top ten. Germline V CDR1 and CDR2: ENHRY, SYGVKD. The CDR3 has 13 residues. The V gene lost 0 bases and the J gene lost 6 bases, with 9 bases spanning the gap. The data belong to a study of control samples from healthy donors and cancer patients. The TCR was taken from a woman in her sixties or seventies with lung cancer. V and J are TRBV10-3 and TRBJ2-7; no firm D call. Sequences were obtained from PBMCs. The CDR3 DNA reads as TGTGCCATCAGTGAGTCTAGAGTCGGCGAGCAGTACTTC. This encodes CAISESRVGEQYF.